This T cell receptor (beta chain) derives from a study of cytomegalovirus exposure and HLA in healthy donors (dated by TCRdb to 2016 to 2017). In the study overall: According to an earlier analysis of several hundred of the donors, some 180 million T cells yielded approximately 120 million unique TCR beta sequences and 250 to 350 Gb of sequence data. An early release that covered about 640 HLA-typed donors contained approximately 320 gigabases of sequencing data and 65 million to 100 million unique TCR sequences. The genetic ancestry cluster associated with self-reported Caucasian donors included 81% of the roughly 400 genotyped donors. The study was designed to test whether signatures of past pathogen exposure could be identified by cataloging public T cell receptors. The study profiled the T cell repertoires of hundreds of subjects by immunosequencing and related them to cytomegalovirus serostatus. In addition to the first cohort of roughly 700 subjects, a separate validation cohort of approximately 130 different subjects was used. To predict cytomegalovirus infection status, the study brought together high-throughput TCR immunosequencing, statistical association of individual TCRs with disease status, and machine learning. A later analysis re-analyzed previously published TCR beta repertoires from about 730 donors and added high-resolution HLA genotyping to study TCR occurrence patterns. Rather than using new phenotypic data, the later analysis identified candidate immune exposures from TCR beta sequences and from how often those sequences occurred across donors. To decide whether each TCR beta V gene segment behaved as functional or pseudogenic, an earlier analysis of nearly 600 of the donors relied on high-throughput TCR beta sequencing. Donor age, sex, ethnicity and CMV serostatus were compiled together with the repertoire data. A later genetic analysis used genome-wide SNP genotypes for about 60% of the roughly 700 donors, treating that subset as a discovery cohort. Every discovery cohort repertoire had been produced on one sequencing platform. HLA typing covered class I and class II loci at four-digit resolution. Typing coverage differed by locus: A, B, C, DRB1 and DQB1 were typed in roughly 620-640 donors, DQA1 in approximately 520, DPA1 in over 600, and DPB1 in roughly 470. About five DR-DQ haplotypes were treated as single units for association and clustering because of strong linkage in the cohort. Among about 390 genotyped donors of the cohort, an average of approximately 250,000 unique TCR beta nucleotide sequences were sequenced per donor, about a sixth of them non-productive.

Counted from cysteine to phenylalanine, this CDR3 has 15 amino acids. The CDR3 DNA has 45 bases and is translated from base 1. Relative to germline, V is 3 bases shorter and J is 2 bases shorter, with 12 bases between their ends. Based on the germline V gene, the CDR1 and CDR2 sequences are SGHDN and FVKESK. The full study reports these points: The authors suggested that the approach could potentially be generalized to other disease states and immunological phenotypes. Only TCR beta chains were sequenced in this cohort, and the absence of alpha or paired-chain data limited detectable features. A later analysis found that TCR association rates varied across HLA loci, with DRB1 alleles showing the most associated TCRs and HLA-C alleles the fewest. According to a later analysis, most CMV-associated TCR beta chains appeared to be HLA-restricted, and the HLA associations seemed to be driven largely by CMV exposure. V-gene and J-gene trimming of TCR beta chains was associated with a missense DCLRE1C variant in a later genetic analysis, and the association was replicated in an independent cohort. Some IMGT-functional V segments, including TRBV6-2 and TRBV6-3, could not be distinguished by the 87-base-pair reads and were therefore excluded. HLA typing was unavailable for some donors at each locus, so association tests used only the typed subset. In an earlier analysis of 587 of the donors, most TCR beta V segments appeared in productive rearrangements about 87% or about 30% of the time, broadly matching IMGT annotations. A further reported finding was that TCR beta sequences accurately predicted the HLA-A and HLA-B alleles for most subjects in the first cohort. At a false discovery rate of 0.05, a later analysis linked 16,951 TCR beta sequences to specific HLA alleles. In vitro tests confirmed that three of the cytomegalovirus-associated TCR beta chains recognize cytomegalovirus antigens. Across donors, most TCR sequences were observed very rarely, whereas some public TCRs were present in many individuals. Correlated functional status among segregating V segments might reflect linkage disequilibrium, but an unknown experimental factor could not be ruled out. Sequencing depth was assumed to be roughly uniform across donors in the presence/absence analyses, though that assumption may not hold. The study gave a list of under 200 TCR beta chains associated with cytomegalovirus. CMV serostatus was the only immune exposure information available for the cohort. The classifier was reported to diagnose cytomegalovirus status with high specificity and sensitivity in both the original cohort and the validation cohort. Because counts were too low, seventeen rarely observed V segments, including chromosome 9 orphons, were excluded from the earlier analysis of a few hundred of the donors. A later analysis reported that several top co-occurrence clusters appeared linked to parvovirus B19, influenza, CMV and Epstein-Barr virus. A later genetic analysis reported fewer N-insertions in productive TCRs among donors in an Asian-associated ancestry cluster than the roughly 650-donor mean. A cluster of highly shared sequence variants was judged likely to be a technical artifact of the sequencing pipeline. In a later analysis, HLA-associated TCR beta chains were found to be more clonally expanded and to have lower generation probabilities than equally common non-associated chains. When HLA alleles, especially DR and DQ, strongly co-occurred, attributing TCR associations to individual alleles was difficult.

In total, 500 to 700 healthy bone marrow donors made up the cohort. All cohort members were sampled while nominally healthy, although unrecorded immune exposures were likely present. The donor tested CMV seronegative and was one of the 352 seronegative cohort members. Each donor provided a peripheral blood sample, and peripheral blood mononuclear cells were used for TCR beta sequencing. The Qiagen DNeasy Blood Extraction Kit was used to extract genomic DNA from the blood cell samples. Library preparation was by the immunoSEQ multiplex PCR assay. The multiplex PCR relied on a mix of 60 forward primers for TCR Vbeta segments and 13 reverse primers for TCR Jbeta segments. The CDR3 region of rearranged TCR beta genes was amplified from genomic DNA by a multiplex PCR assay. On the Illumina HiSeq System, the amplified TCR beta libraries were sequenced as 87-base-pair reads. The source study handled its data this way. In a later analysis, 80 million or so unique TCR beta chains were counted across the 690 or so repertoires, and around 10 million of these chains were shared by at least two donors. Raw reads were error-corrected and collapsed into unique sequences with a nearest-neighbor algorithm that merged closely related sequences to remove PCR and sequencing errors. V, D and J gene segments were assigned by aligning CDR3 sequences to IMGT reference sequences. For a sequence to be retained, a match of at least six nucleotides was required to both a V gene segment and a J gene segment. A rearrangement counted as productive if the CDR3 had no stop codons and remained in frame with V and J, and every other rearrangement counted as non-productive. Following IMGT convention, CDR3 was defined as the stretch from the second conserved V-encoded cysteine up to the conserved J-encoded phenylalanine. The earlier analysis of 587 of the donors excluded sequences that lacked an unambiguous match to a single V gene segment. In an earlier analysis of approximately 590 of the donors, a V segment was called functional when productive rearrangements were above 56.7%, and segregating when the standard deviation between donors exceeded 5%. A statistical classification framework was built for diagnosing cytomegalovirus status from the catalog of TCR beta chain sequences. In a later analysis, TCR nucleotide sequences were compared against IMGT/GENE-DB human TR gene sequences so that V and J genes could be assigned. In a later analysis, CDR3 sequences and most-parsimonious VDJ recombination scenarios were assigned using the TCRdist pipeline. In a later analysis, every TCR beta chain was defined by the combination of its CDR3 amino acid sequence and its V-gene family, and reads without a unique V-gene family were dropped. In a later analysis, approximately 590 highly shared, low-generation-probability nucleotide sequences were removed to address suspected cross-contamination and a sequencing artifact. For each public chain, a later analysis derived a clonal expansion index from normalized ranks of inferred template counts within each repertoire. Generation probabilities in a later analysis came from a VDJ recombination model fitted to out-of-frame rearrangements, and those results were checked against IGoR. In a later analysis, hypergeometric tests were used to score TCR-TCR, TCR-HLA and TCR-CMV co-occurrence, with a repertoire-size bias correction applied to TCR pairs. To estimate false discovery rates, a later analysis permuted the HLA or CMV assignments 20 times. In a later analysis, co-occurring TCRs were grouped using DBSCAN, and TCRdist sequence similarity was added for clustering within HLA-allele-positive subsets. For co-occurrence clustering, repertoires with fewer than 30,000 or more than 120,000 public chains were excluded, along with four to six repertoires with anomalous nucleotide sharing. In TCRdb, the immuneACCESS table is reduced to in-frame sequences with V and J assigned. These tables do not hold every clone; where another copy was compared, an unresolved V gene accounts for under half, and the others remain unexplained. The V and J calls and the clone size are those of that table, but D and trimming were determined from the DNA. The sample table records around 100,000 clones; roughly 70% of these occur just once. More than 9% of the sample is taken by the ten largest.

About this clone: Its target antigen remains unknown. The input lacks base qualities; no much larger clone sits a single base away.

The chain joins TRBV14 to TRBJ2-3, and TRBD2 may be the D gene, going by 6 matching bases. The source material was PBMCs. The origin of this receptor is a man over 45 in good health and CMV-seronegative. The CDR3 is CASSQERTNTDTQYF. The sequenced DNA is TGTGCCAGCAGCCAGGAGCGGACTAACACAGATACGCAGTATTTT.